What follows are 7 T cell receptor beta chains derived from one specimen sequenced in a study of CD8+ T cells in alopecia areata (dated by TCRdb to the late 2010s). The library came from the immunoSEQ multiplex PCR assay. For TCR sequencing, RNA was extracted from every sample and reverse transcribed into cDNA to serve as template. Sourced from immuneACCESS, this table was stored by TCRdb with only in-frame sequences that have V and J called. A share of the clones is absent; for the studies checked, an unresolved V gene accounts for under half, and the remainder has no known explanation. The sample contains about 90,000 clones, about 40% of them found a single time. Of the sample, around 18% falls within the top ten clones. Explained via the paper, the time point label denotes: roughly 26 weeks on oral tofacitinib. The treatment or condition label corresponds to: oral pan-JAK inhibitor, 5-10 mg twice daily.

Specimen: CD8+ T cells sorted from blood, collected at week 24, from a patient treated with tofacitinib. The receptor source for this set is a human donor with alopecia areata.

This clone was counted a few times. V and J are TRBV29-1 and TRBJ1-1; D gene unclear. The germline gives CDR1 SQVTM, CDR2 ANQGSEA. V was cut by 5 bases and J by 6 bases, with 7 bases left in between. This CDR3 is built from 10 residues. The CDR3 loop is CSVLTAEAFF. DNA for the CDR3: TGCAGCGTTCTGACCGCTGAAGCTTTCTTT.

The chain carries TRBV27 and TRBJ2-7; D remains ambiguous. CDR3 length: 14 residues. V gave up 2 bases and J gave up 3 bases, with 11 bases separating them. Germline V gives CDR1 MNHEY, CDR2 SMNVEV (reference sequence). This CDR3 is CASSLTQDLYEQYF. The CDR3 nucleotides are TGTGCCAGCAGTTTAACCCAAGACCTCTACGAGCAGTACTTC.

This clone was observed a handful of times. This sequence joins TRBV9 and TRBJ2-7; 8 bases map to TRBD2. V trimming: 0 bases; J trimming: 0 bases; junction bases outside the gene matches: 2. Germline loops: CDR1 SGDLS, CDR2 YYNGEE. This CDR3 comprises 15 residues. CDR3 sequence: CASSVGLAGSYEQYF. CDR3 bases: TGTGCCAGCAGCGTAGGGCTAGCGGGCTCCTACGAGCAGTACTTC.

V gene TRBV4-2 combines with J gene TRBJ2-1; D ambiguous. Germline CDR1 and CDR2: LGHNA and YNFKEQ. CDR3 size: 16 residues. Trimming stripped 0 bases from V and 0 bases from J, with 9 bases between. CDR3: CASSQESRSSYNEQFF. The CDR3 nucleotides read TGTGCCAGCAGCCAAGAAAGCCGGAGCTCCTACAATGAGCAGTTCTTC.

This clone was seen only a few times. The chain joins TRBV10-3 to TRBJ1-1; TRBD1 is a possible D gene (6 bases). Germline CDR1 ENHRY, CDR2 SYGVKD. Trimming removed 8 bases at V and 6 bases at J, with 13 bases between. The CDR3 has 12 amino acids. The CDR3: CAISGAHAEAFF. For the CDR3, the DNA is TGTGCCATCTCAGGGGCGCACGCTGAAGCTTTCTTT.

This rearrangement joins TRBV25-1 to TRBJ2-2; the D is unclear. CDR1 is MGHDK, CDR2 SYGVNS, per germline. The CDR3 has 10 residues. The V and J ends lost 6 bases and 7 bases respectively, with 3 bases between them. The CDR3 region has the DNA TGTGCCAGCAGGGGCGGGGAGCTGTTTTTT. Translating gives CASRGGELFF. Supplemented by reference TRBV25-1 and TRBJ2-2, the full variable domain reads EADIYQTPRYLVIGTGKKITLECSQTMGHDKMYWYQQDPGMELHLIHYSYGVNSTEKGDLSSESTVSRIRTEHFPLTLESARPSHTSQYLCASRGGELFFGEGSRLTVL.

This clone has more than one count but fewer than ten. The chain uses TRBV30 and TRBJ1-1; no clear D. This CDR3 region has 13 residues. Trimming took off 4 bases at V and 0 bases at J, with 9 bases between the two ends. Germline V gene sequence: CDR1 GTSNPN, CDR2 SVGIG (reference sequence). The CDR3 DNA is TGTGCCTGGAATTTGGGCATGAACACTGAAGCTTTCTTT. Its translation is CAWNLGMNTEAFF.